These 30 T cell receptor beta chains share one sample of origin, sequenced in a study of identical twins. TCRdb called the 5' RACE reads again in MiXCR, with one record for every CDR3 protein. The table includes 500,000 to 650,000 distinct CDR3 sequences, 20% to 25% detected once. This sample also belongs to another study, concerning yellow fever vaccine responses in identical twins.

The specimen sequenced was CD4+ T cells sorted from blood. These receptors originate from a woman aged 18-35 years in good health.

This clonotype appeared a few times. The V call is TRBV7-3, the J call TRBJ2-1; D possibly matches TRBD1 or TRBD2 (5 bases each). The CDR3 covers 16 residues. Germline assignment: CDR1 SGHTA and CDR2 FQGTGA. V dropped 0 bases and J dropped 7 bases, with 16 bases sitting between them. Written as DNA, the CDR3 is TGTGCCAGCAGCTTAACTTTTGGGGGAGCCAGAAATGAGCAGTTCTTC. This gives the protein CASSLTFGGARNEQFF.

The chain joins TRBV5-1 to TRBJ2-7; D could derive from TRBD1 or TRBD2 (6 bases each). V was clipped by 0 bases and J by 5 bases, with 12 bases between them. CDR1 and CDR2 (germline): SGHRS, YFSETQ. This CDR3 is 14 amino acids long. CDR3 nucleotide sequence: TGCGCCAGCAGCTTGGTTTCAGGGGAGGACGAGCAGTACTTC. This sequence encodes CASSLVSGEDEQYF.

A few counts support this clonotype. This chain connects TRBV6-4 to TRBJ2-1; 9 bases align to TRBD2. After removal of 3 bases from V and 6 bases from J, the junction contained 6 bases not matched to a gene. This CDR3 has 15 amino acids. Germline V gene data show CDR1 as MRHNA and CDR2 as SNTAGT. The CDR3 spells CASSEIAGVFNEQFF. As DNA, the CDR3 is TGTGCCAGCAGTGAAATAGCGGGGGTATTCAATGAGCAGTTCTTC.

The sample holds many counts of this clonotype. This sequence joins TRBV20-1 and TRBJ2-3; possibly TRBD2 for D (6 bases). The length of the CDR3 is 16 residues. From germline, CDR1 is DFQATT and CDR2 SNEGSKA (reference sequence). The V and J ends lost 3 bases and 0 bases respectively, with 16 bases between them. The CDR3 DNA sequence: TGCAGTGCTAGTGTGATAGCGGTTGCTAGCACAGATACGCAGTATTTT. Residues: CSASVIAVASTDTQYF.

This clonotype was counted ten times or more. The chain joins TRBV12-3 or TRBV12-4 to TRBJ2-1, with D uncertain. The CDR3 covers 11 residues. V lost 1 base, J lost 9 bases, and 4 bases lay in between. The CDR3 region has the DNA TGTGCCAGCAGTTTAGGGGTTGAGCAGTTCTTC. Encoded protein: CASSLGVEQFF.

The rearrangement uses TRBV20-1 and TRBJ1-3; weak D call: TRBD1 (6 bases). Deletions cut 2 bases from V and 4 bases from J, with 9 bases between. The CDR3 spans 13 residues. The germline V gene encodes CDR1 DFQATT and CDR2 SNEGSKA (reference sequence). The CDR3 DNA follows: TGCAGTGCTAGACAGGGGATAGGAAACACCATATATTTT. It codes for CSARQGIGNTIYF.

This clonotype came up a few times. The junction does not match germline at one end; this may be a read error. CDR3: CCASLGTVVHEQYF. The CDR3, as DNA: TGCTGTGCTAGCCTAGGGACCGTAGTCCACGAGCAGTACTTC. The chain links TRBV20-1 to TRBJ2-7; D may be TRBD1 or TRBD2 (5 bases each). CDR1 and CDR2 (germline): DFQATT, SNEGSKA (reference sequence). The CDR3 extends over 14 amino acids.

The chain employs TRBV9 and TRBJ2-1; 9 positions match TRBD2. The ends lost 1 base at V and 5 bases at J; junction bases unmatched: 4. The CDR3 sequence is 15 residues long. Germline CDR1 SGDLS, CDR2 YYNGEE. As DNA, the CDR3 is TGTGCCAGCAGCGTAAAGCTAGCGGGGAACAATGAGCAGTTCTTC. The encoded protein is CASSVKLAGNNEQFF. The full variable domain, with the rest looked up from reference TRBV9 and TRBJ2-1, is DSGVTQTPKHLITATGQRVTLRCSPRSGDLSVYWYQQSLDQGLQFLIQYYNGEERAKGNILERFSAQQFPDLHSELNLSSLELGDSALYFCASSVKLAGNNEQFFGPGTRLTVL.

The genes are TRBV5-5 and TRBJ1-5, with D unclear. CDR1 is SGHKS and CDR2 is YYEKEE in the germline V gene (reference sequence). CDR3 length: 16 residues. Trimming stripped 6 bases from V and 4 bases from J, with 20 bases between. CDR3 protein: CASNDGPFLLNQPQHF. The CDR3, as DNA: TGTGCCAGCAACGACGGGCCCTTTCTCTTAAATCAGCCCCAGCATTTT.

As DNA, the CDR3 is TGCGCCAGCAGCACCCGACTAGCGGGAGGTTACGATTCCTACGAGCAGTACTTC. Protein product: CASSTRLAGGYDSYEQYF. The chain joins TRBV5-1 to TRBJ2-7, with 13 bases fitting TRBD2. The V and J ends lost 4 bases and 1 base, in that order; junction bases with no gene match: 11. CDR3 length equals 18 residues. Germline CDR1 reads SGHRS; CDR2 reads YFSETQ. Full variable domain (remainder filled in from reference TRBV5-1 and TRBJ2-7): KAGVTQTPRYLIKTRGQQVTLSCSPISGHRSVSWYQQTPGQGLQFLFEYFSETQRNKGNFPGRFSGRQFSNSRSEMNVSTLELGDSALYLCASSTRLAGGYDSYEQYFGPGTRLTVT.

For the CDR3, the DNA is TGCGCCAGCAGCTCTAGGACAGGGGGCCAGAACACTGAAGCTTTCTTT. It codes for CASSSRTGGQNTEAFF. The chain employs TRBV5-1 and TRBJ1-1; 11 positions match TRBD1. In germline, CDR1 is SGHRS, CDR2 YFSETQ. After removal of 3 bases from V and 1 base from J, the junction contained 5 bases not matched to a gene. CDR3 length: 16 amino acids.

This clonotype has a handful of counts. The genes are TRBV4-1 and TRBJ2-7; 14 nucleotides match TRBD2. CDR1 and CDR2 from the germline V gene are MGHRA and YSYEKL. Trimming cost V 3 bases and J 1 base; bases outside gene matches: 8. The CDR3 loop spans 18 amino acids. For the CDR3, the DNA is TGCGCCAGCAGCCACTCTATGGGACTAGCGGGAGTGTCCTACGAGCAGTACTTC. Translated: CASSHSMGLAGVSYEQYF.

The CDR3 here is CSAIGGNTDTQYF. CDR3 sequence (DNA): TGCAGTGCTATAGGTGGAAACACAGATACGCAGTATTTT. The chain joins TRBV20-1 to TRBJ2-3; D not resolved. Deletions cut 4 bases from V and 2 bases from J, with 10 bases between. CDR3 length equals 13 residues. CDR1 is DFQATT and CDR2 is SNEGSKA in the germline V gene (reference sequence).

This clonotype was observed a handful of times. V and J are TRBV10-3 and TRBJ1-2; D unresolved. In germline, CDR1 is ENHRY, CDR2 SYGVKD. The length of the CDR3 is 11 residues. Deletions cut 7 bases from V and 8 bases from J, with 11 bases between. In DNA form, the CDR3 reads TGTGCCATCACAGGCTCCTTGGGCTACACCTTC. Its translation: CAITGSLGYTF.

The chain links TRBV27 to TRBJ2-1; D not resolved. V was shortened by 7 bases and J by 0 bases, with 16 bases between the two germline ends. The CDR3 is 16 residues long. Per the germline V gene, CDR1 is MNHEY and CDR2 is SMNVEV (reference sequence). CDR3 amino acids: CASIPRAGSSYNEQFF. Here the CDR3 DNA reads TGTGCCAGCATCCCAAGGGCAGGCAGCTCCTACAATGAGCAGTTCTTC.

This chain joins TRBV20-1 and TRBJ2-1; 7 nucleotides match TRBD1. CDR3 length: 14 amino acids. With 7 bases clipped from V and 1 base from J, the junction kept 7 bases outside the gene matches. The V gene's germline CDR1 is DFQATT and CDR2 SNEGSKA (reference sequence). In DNA, the CDR3 is TGCAGTGGAACCCAGGGGGTTTCCTACAATGAGCAGTTCTTC. It specifies CSGTQGVSYNEQFF.

The chain joins TRBV24-1 to TRBJ2-1; 8 bases line up with TRBD2. Unmatched junction bases numbered 4, after V lost 1 base and J lost 9 bases. CDR1 is KGHDR and CDR2 is SFDVKD in the germline V gene. CDR3 length equals 14 residues. CDR3 sequence: CATSDFRGGGEQFF. The CDR3 DNA follows: TGTGCCACCAGTGATTTCCGGGGGGGGGGTGAGCAGTTCTTC.

This clonotype was counted at least ten times. The chain uses TRBV12-3 or TRBV12-4 and TRBJ1-1; D possibly corresponds to TRBD1 (5 bases). The CDR3 length is 15 residues. Trimming removed 5 bases from V and 4 bases from J, with 17 bases in between. The DNA of the CDR3 is TGTGCCAGCAGTGCCCATGCGGGGGTAGGCACTGAAGCTTTCTTT. This encodes CASSAHAGVGTEAFF.

This clonotype has just one count. V gene TRBV29-1 combines with J gene TRBJ2-3; D perhaps matches TRBD2 (7 bases). The CDR3 is 14 residues long. V dropped 3 bases and J dropped 5 bases, with 15 bases sitting between them. Germline loops: CDR1 SQVTM, CDR2 ANQGSEA. The CDR3 here is CSVDWLGGQDTQYF. CDR3 nucleotides: TGCAGCGTTGACTGGTTGGGGGGGCAAGATACGCAGTATTTT.

This clonotype was seen more than once but under ten times. The chain has TRBV29-1 and TRBJ1-3, with D possibly being TRBD1 (5 bases). V lost 6 bases and J lost 4, with 19 bases in between. The CDR3 totals 15 residues. CDR1 and CDR2 from the germline V gene are SQVTM and ANQGSEA. The CDR3 nucleotides read TGCAGCGTGGGGGACCCCATAAGGTCAGGAAACACCATATATTTT. Protein product: CSVGDPIRSGNTIYF.

This clonotype was counted between two and nine times. The chain employs TRBV20-1 and TRBJ2-1; 12 nucleotides line up with TRBD2. From germline, CDR1 is DFQATT and CDR2 SNEGSKA (reference sequence). The CDR3 consists of 19 residues. J gave up 0 bases and V 1 base, and 10 bases lay outside the gene matches. CDR3 in amino acids: CSARATSGRLILSYNEQFF. Written as DNA, the CDR3 is TGCAGTGCTAGAGCCACTAGCGGGAGGCTTATTCTCTCCTACAATGAGCAGTTCTTC.

The rearrangement joins TRBV20-1 to TRBJ2-7, with no clear D. The CDR3 has 11 amino acids. Germline-derived CDR1 and CDR2 are DFQATT and SNEGSKA (reference sequence). V lost 6 bases and J 4 bases, leaving 10 bases between the germline ends. The CDR3 nucleotides read TGCAGTGCCCAGATAGATTACGAGCAGTACGTC. This sequence encodes CSAQIDYEQYV.

There are a few counts of this clonotype. J is TRBJ2-7 and V is TRBV5-1; weak D call: TRBD1 (6 bases). The CDR3 has 14 residues. Germline V lookup: CDR1 SGHRS, CDR2 YFSETQ. The V end was cut by 2 bases, the J end by 7 bases, with 16 bases between. The CDR3 sequence: CASSFGGPSGEQYF. CDR3 in DNA: TGCGCCAGCAGCTTTGGGGGCCCCTCGGGGGAGCAGTACTTC.

This clonotype was seen only a few times. The CDR3 here is CASSTGQGYNAKQFF. DNA of the CDR3: TGTGCCAGCAGCACCGGACAGGGGTACAATGCGAAGCAGTTCTTC. This chain joins TRBV7-7 and TRBJ2-1; the match to TRBD1 covers 9 bases. V lost 5 bases, J lost 11 bases, and 13 bases stayed unmatched. This CDR3 has 15 amino acids. The germline V gene has CDR1 SSHAT and CDR2 FNYEAQ (reference sequence).

To note about this clonotype: One end of the junction varies from germline; a read error may be responsible. This sequence joins TRBV12-3 or TRBV12-4 and TRBJ2-7; 8 bases map to TRBD1. This CDR3 is built from 16 residues. The CDR3 DNA is TGTGCCAGCAGTATAGCAGGGGGCGTCATCATTATTAAGCAGTACTTC. Translating gives CASSIAGGVIIIKQYF.

The sample holds a few counts of this clonotype. V is TRBV6-1 and J is TRBJ2-6; D is uncertain. CDR3 length: 16 amino acids. Trimming stripped 6 bases from V and 0 bases from J, with 12 bases between. CDR1 and CDR2 (germline): MNHNS, SASEGT. This CDR3 reads CASSPDRSSGANVLTF. CDR3 bases: TGTGCCAGCAGCCCGGACCGTAGCTCTGGGGCCAACGTCCTGACTTTC.

The chain carries TRBV20-1 and TRBJ2-1, with TRBD1 as a possible D gene (6 bases). V was clipped by 3 bases and J by 6 bases, with 18 bases between them. The V gene's germline CDR1 is DFQATT and CDR2 SNEGSKA (reference sequence). There are 15 residues in the CDR3. The chain's CDR3 is CSASSQGLPLNEQFF. The DNA of the CDR3 is TGCAGTGCTAGTTCACAGGGCTTACCACTCAATGAGCAGTTCTTC.

This clonotype was seen a few times. The chain links TRBV6-1 to TRBJ2-7, with 8 nucleotides matching TRBD1. CDR1 and CDR2 (germline): MNHNS, SASEGT. The V gene end was trimmed by 0 bases and the J gene end by 2 bases; junction bases not matched to a gene: 3. This CDR3 is 15 amino acids long. The CDR3 bases are TGTGCCAGCAGTGAAGCGACAGGGGTCACCTACGAGCAGTACTTC. Its protein is CASSEATGVTYEQYF.

The rearrangement uses TRBV7-9 and TRBJ2-1; 13 bases map to TRBD2. The CDR3 consists of 15 residues. Germline lookup yields CDR1 SEHNR and CDR2 FQNEAQ (reference sequence). V shed 3 bases and J 8 bases; nucleotides not matched to a gene: 4. CDR3 in DNA: TGTGCCAGCAGCTTGGGGACTAGCGGGAAGGATGAGCAGTTCTTC. Translation gives CASSLGTSGKDEQFF.

The CDR3 sequence: CASSDYRAHEQYV. CDR3 coding DNA: TGTGCCAGCAGCGACTACAGGGCCCACGAGCAGTACGTC. V usage is TRBV7-8 and J usage is TRBJ2-7; D might be TRBD1 (6 bases). The germline V gene has CDR1 SGHVS and CDR2 FQNEAQ. V was trimmed by 5 bases and J by 5 bases, leaving 13 bases between them. The CDR3 sequence is 13 residues long.